Following are 4 T cell receptor beta chains from one sample sequenced in a study of cytomegalovirus exposure and HLA in healthy donors. Primers: 60 Vbeta forward and 13 Jbeta reverse. Measured with immunoSEQ multiplex PCR; TCRdb has only the in-frame clones, and not every one. The data contain about 95,000 clones, 78% of them seen just once; the ten biggest clones take up roughly 4%. The sample consisted of PBMCs. All receptors derive from a middle-aged woman in good health and CMV-seropositive.

The chain uses TRBV21-1 and TRBJ2-5; the table's D call, TRBD2, was not checked against the DNA. TRBV21-1 is flagged as a pseudogene. The CDR3 has 16 amino acids. The CDR3 nucleotides read TGTGCCAGCAGCAAAGTAGGGACTAGCGGGAGAGAGACCCAGTACTTC. It encodes CASSKVGTSGRETQYF.

The chain links TRBV2 to TRBJ2-1, with 9 bases aligning to TRBD2. The CDR3 covers 14 residues. Trimming at V came to 2 bases and at J to 8 bases, leaving 4 bases not matched to a gene. Per germline, CDR1 SNHLY and CDR2 FYNNEI. The CDR3 spells CASSEWTSVDEQFF. Here the CDR3 DNA reads TGTGCCAGCAGTGAATGGACTAGCGTGGATGAGCAGTTCTTC.

This clone turned up a few times. This rearrangement joins TRBV28 to TRBJ1-5, with a possible D match to TRBD1 (5 bases). The CDR3 runs 15 residues. The V and J ends lost 5 bases and 2 bases respectively, with 13 bases between them. CDR1 is MDHEN and CDR2 is SYDVKM in the germline V gene. The CDR3 bases are TGTGCCAGCAGTCCCGCCGGGGGTGGCAATCAGCCCCAGCATTTT. As protein: CASSPAGGGNQPQHF.

CDR3 in DNA: TGTGCCAGCAGCTATCTTCTCGGTTCCCGAGGGTACAATGAGCAGTTCTTC. It translates to CASSYLLGSRGYNEQFF. This chain links TRBV7-2 with TRBJ2-1, with TRBD2 as a possible D gene (5 bases). Germline V CDR1 and CDR2: SGHTA, FQGNSA. CDR3 size: 17 residues. V was pared by 4 bases and J by 4 bases, with 20 bases between.